These 14 T cell receptor beta chains came from one sample sequenced in a study of cytomegalovirus exposure and HLA in healthy donors. Libraries were prepared by immunoSEQ multiplex PCR; TCRdb keeps only in-frame clonotypes and omits some of them. The sample holds under 200,000 clones, 65% to 90% seen once. What was sequenced was PBMCs. The receptors were gathered from a woman under 30 in good health and CMV-seronegative.

This clone was observed once. The genes are TRBV14 and TRBJ1-1; 7 positions agree with TRBD1. CDR3 length: 17 amino acids. The V and J ends lost 1 base and 3 bases, in that order; junction bases with no gene match: 11. Germline CDR1 SGHDN, CDR2 FVKESK. CDR3: CASSQASDRQGYTEAFF. The CDR3 bases are TGTGCCAGCAGCCAAGCCTCGGACAGGCAGGGCTACACTGAAGCTTTCTTT.

This chain uses TRBV5-6 with TRBJ2-5, with 8 positions matching TRBD1. J lost 5 bases, V lost 2 bases, and 8 bases had no gene match. The CDR3 is 15 residues long. Germline V gene lookup returns CDR1 SGHDT and CDR2 YYEEEE. CDR3 in DNA: TGTGCCAGCAGCTTAACTGACAGGGGATGGGAGACCCAGTACTTC. The encoded protein is CASSLTDRGWETQYF.

V and J are TRBV5-1 and TRBJ2-4; perhaps TRBD1 as D (6 bases). Germline CDR1 is SGHRS and CDR2 is YFSETQ. Trimming cost V 1 base and J 1 base, with 12 bases left between them. The CDR3 is made up of 16 amino acids. The CDR3 spells CASSLSGQGAKNIQYF. The CDR3 DNA reads as TGCGCCAGCAGCTTGTCGGGTCAGGGGGCCAAAAACATTCAGTACTTC.

The chain joins TRBV2 to TRBJ1-4; D is unclear. V was cut by 3 bases and J by 8 bases, with 7 bases left in between. CDR3 length: 12 amino acids. Germline CDR1 reads SNHLY; CDR2 reads FYNNEI. The CDR3 loop reads CASSETGEKLFF. The CDR3 DNA sequence: TGTGCCAGCAGTGAGACGGGGGAAAAACTGTTTTTT.

The chain carries TRBV6-5 and TRBJ2-7; 8 nucleotides line up with TRBD2. Germline V gene sequence: CDR1 MNHEY, CDR2 SVGAGI. V dropped 6 bases and J dropped 7; count of bases not matched to a gene: 8. This CDR3 region has 13 residues. CDR3 loop: CASSPGTSGEQYF. As DNA, the CDR3 is TGTGCCAGCAGCCCCGGCACTAGCGGAGAGCAGTACTTC.

V gene TRBV7-9 combines with J gene TRBJ2-7, with D possibly being TRBD2 (6 bases). V dropped 5 bases and J dropped 5 bases, with 16 bases sitting between them. Per the germline V gene, CDR1 is SEHNR and CDR2 is FQNEAQ (reference sequence). The CDR3 runs to 14 residues. The CDR3 coding sequence is TGTGCCAGCAGCAAACCTCTCGGGAGTGACGAGCAGTACTTC. Its protein is CASSKPLGSDEQYF.

This sequence joins TRBV27 and TRBJ2-1; D not resolved. The CDR3 runs to 16 residues. Between the trimmed V and J ends, which lost 1 base and 2 bases, there was a span of 12 bases. Looked up from germline, CDR1 is MNHEY and CDR2 is SMNVEV (reference sequence). CDR3: CASSLWAGETYNEQFF. The CDR3 bases are TGTGCCAGCAGTTTATGGGCAGGTGAGACCTACAATGAGCAGTTCTTC.

The V call is TRBV6-1, the J call TRBJ1-5; D remains unclear. The CDR3 runs to 12 residues. CDR1 MNHNS and CDR2 SASEGT come from the germline V gene. Trimming pared 6 bases from V and 7 bases from J, leaving 10 bases between. In DNA, the CDR3 is TGTGCCAGCAGGATGACTGGGCAGCCCCAGCATTTT. Its protein is CASRMTGQPQHF.

V is TRBV19 and J is TRBJ2-5; D is perhaps TRBD1 (6 bases). The CDR3 sequence is 13 residues long. Germline V gene lookup returns CDR1 LNHDA and CDR2 SQIVND (reference sequence). V was clipped by 10 bases and J by 4 bases, with 16 bases between them. The CDR3 DNA follows: TGTGCCACCTCAGGGACATGGCCAGAGACCCAGTACTTC. Its translation is CATSGTWPETQYF.

The rearrangement joins TRBV7-9 to TRBJ1-2; TRBD1 is a possible D gene (5 bases). This CDR3 has 16 residues. Trimming stripped 0 bases from V and 4 bases from J, with 15 bases between. Germline lookup yields CDR1 SEHNR and CDR2 FQNEAQ (reference sequence). CDR3 sequence: CASSLAWGGAGYGYTF. The CDR3 DNA sequence: TGTGCCAGCAGCTTAGCTTGGGGGGGAGCGGGCTATGGCTACACCTTC. Combining the CDR3 with reference TRBV7-9 and TRBJ1-2 gives the whole variable domain DTGVSQNPRHKITKRGQNVTFRCDPISEHNRLYWYRQTLGQGPEFLTYFQNEAQLEKSRLLSDRFSAERPKGSFSTLEIQRTEQGDSAMYLCASSLAWGGAGYGYTFGSGTRLTVV.

V and J are TRBV11-2 and TRBJ2-7; TRBD2 aligns across 9 bases. V lost 11 bases and J lost 1; bases outside the gene matches: 3. Germline lookup yields CDR1 SGHAT and CDR2 FQNNGV. The CDR3 loop spans 12 amino acids. In nucleotides, the CDR3 is TGTGCCGCGCGGGGGGGTTCCTACGAGCAGTACTTC. Its translation is CAARGGSYEQYF.

This clone was observed a handful of times. The V call is TRBV2, the J call TRBJ2-1, with 14 bases fitting TRBD2. The CDR3 is 15 residues long. Germline-derived CDR1 and CDR2 are SNHLY and FYNNEI. The J segment lost 10 bases and the V segment lost 6 bases, leaving 8 bases of the junction unmatched. The CDR3 bases are TGTGCCAGCAGCAGACTAGCGGGGGGGCCCGGGGAGCAGTTCTTC. Protein: CASSRLAGGPGEQFF.

This chain connects TRBV5-1 to TRBJ2-1, with D tentatively TRBD2 (6 bases). Trimming took off 4 bases at V and 2 bases at J, with 16 bases between the two ends. The CDR3 runs 16 residues. Germline CDR1 SGHRS, CDR2 YFSETQ. The CDR3 nucleotides are TGCGCCAGCAGCCTGCCTCTAGCGAGTACCTACAATGAGCAGTTCTTC. Encoded protein: CASSLPLASTYNEQFF.

The chain carries TRBV6-1 and TRBJ2-7, with a tentative D call TRBD2 (6 bases). The CDR3 runs 14 residues. Trimming took off 6 bases at V and 4 bases at J, with 16 bases between the two ends. Germline V gene lookup returns CDR1 MNHNS and CDR2 SASEGT. The CDR3 DNA reads TGTGCCAGCAGCGGCGGGAACAAACCTTACGAGCAGTACTTC. Amino acid sequence: CASSGGNKPYEQYF.